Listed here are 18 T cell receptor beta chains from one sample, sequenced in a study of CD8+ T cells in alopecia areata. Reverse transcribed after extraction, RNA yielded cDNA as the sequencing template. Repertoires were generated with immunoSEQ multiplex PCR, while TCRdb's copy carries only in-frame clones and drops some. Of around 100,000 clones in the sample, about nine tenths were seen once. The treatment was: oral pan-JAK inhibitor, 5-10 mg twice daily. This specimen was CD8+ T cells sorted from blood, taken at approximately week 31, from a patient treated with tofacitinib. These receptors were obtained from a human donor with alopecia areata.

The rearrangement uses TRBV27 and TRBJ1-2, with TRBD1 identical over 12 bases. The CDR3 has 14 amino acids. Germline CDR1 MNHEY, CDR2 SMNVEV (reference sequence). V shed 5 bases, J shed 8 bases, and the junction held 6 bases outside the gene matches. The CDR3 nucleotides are TGTGCCAGCAGTCCCCGGGACAGGGGGCGAGGCTACACCTTC. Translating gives CASSPRDRGRGYTF.

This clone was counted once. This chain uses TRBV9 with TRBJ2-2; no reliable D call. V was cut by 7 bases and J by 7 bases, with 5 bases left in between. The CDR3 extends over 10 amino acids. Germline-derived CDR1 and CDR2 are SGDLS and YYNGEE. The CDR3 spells CASGVGELFF. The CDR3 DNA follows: TGTGCCAGCGGTGTCGGGGAGCTGTTTTTT.

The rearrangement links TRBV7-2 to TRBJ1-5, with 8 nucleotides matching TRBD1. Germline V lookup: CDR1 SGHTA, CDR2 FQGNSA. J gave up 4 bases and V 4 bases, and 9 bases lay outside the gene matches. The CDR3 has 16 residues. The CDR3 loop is CASSSSRDRPNQPQHF. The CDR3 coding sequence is TGTGCCAGCAGCTCATCTCGGGACAGGCCTAATCAGCCCCAGCATTTT.

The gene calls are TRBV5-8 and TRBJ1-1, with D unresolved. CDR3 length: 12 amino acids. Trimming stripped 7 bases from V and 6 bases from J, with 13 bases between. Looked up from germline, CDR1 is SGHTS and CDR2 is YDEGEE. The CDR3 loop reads CASREQFSEAFF. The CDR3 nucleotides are TGTGCCAGCCGAGAACAGTTCTCTGAAGCTTTCTTT.

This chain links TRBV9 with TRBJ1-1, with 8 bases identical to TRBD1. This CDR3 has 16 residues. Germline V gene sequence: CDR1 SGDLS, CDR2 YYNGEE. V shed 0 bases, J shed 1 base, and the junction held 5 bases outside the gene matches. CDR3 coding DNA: TGTGCCAGCAGCGTAGACTACAGGGGGTCGAACACTGAAGCTTTCTTT. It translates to CASSVDYRGSNTEAFF.

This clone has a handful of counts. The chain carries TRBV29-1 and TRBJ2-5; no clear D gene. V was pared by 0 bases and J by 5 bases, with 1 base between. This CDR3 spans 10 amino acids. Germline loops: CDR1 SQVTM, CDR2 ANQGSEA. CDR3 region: CSVEEETQYF. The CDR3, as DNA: TGCAGCGTTGAAGAGGAGACCCAGTACTTC.

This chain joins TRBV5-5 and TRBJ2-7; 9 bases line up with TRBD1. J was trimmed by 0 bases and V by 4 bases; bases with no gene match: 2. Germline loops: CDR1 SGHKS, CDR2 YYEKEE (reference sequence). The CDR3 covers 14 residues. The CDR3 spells CASSMDRGSYEQYF. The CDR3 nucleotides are TGTGCCAGCAGCATGGACAGGGGCTCCTACGAGCAGTACTTC.

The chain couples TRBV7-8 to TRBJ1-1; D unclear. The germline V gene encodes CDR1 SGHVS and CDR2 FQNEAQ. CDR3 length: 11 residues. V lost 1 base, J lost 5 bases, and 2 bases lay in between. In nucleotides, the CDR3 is TGTGCCAGCAGCTTAGTTACTGAAGCTTTCTTT. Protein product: CASSLVTEAFF.

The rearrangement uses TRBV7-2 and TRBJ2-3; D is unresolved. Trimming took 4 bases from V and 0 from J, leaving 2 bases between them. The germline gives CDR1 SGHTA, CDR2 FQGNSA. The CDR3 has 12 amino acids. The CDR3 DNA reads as TGTGCCAGCAGCTCTAGCACAGATACGCAGTATTTT. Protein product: CASSSSTDTQYF.

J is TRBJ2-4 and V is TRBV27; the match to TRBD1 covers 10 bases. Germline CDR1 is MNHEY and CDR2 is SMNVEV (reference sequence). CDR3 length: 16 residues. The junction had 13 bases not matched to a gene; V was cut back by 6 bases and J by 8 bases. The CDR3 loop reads CASSLSVGQGFHIQYF. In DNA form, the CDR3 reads TGTGCCAGCAGCCTATCCGTGGGACAGGGGTTTCACATTCAGTACTTC.

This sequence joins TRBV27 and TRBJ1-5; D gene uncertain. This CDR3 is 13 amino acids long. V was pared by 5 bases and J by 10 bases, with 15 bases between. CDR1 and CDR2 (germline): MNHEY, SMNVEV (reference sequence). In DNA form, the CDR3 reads TGTGCCAGCAGTCCGCGGGCGTTCGATCCCCAGCATTTT. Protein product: CASSPRAFDPQHF.

The CDR3 here is CASSPAGYNEQFF. CDR3 in DNA: TGTGCCAGCAGCCCCGCAGGGTACAATGAGCAGTTCTTC. The chain links TRBV5-6 to TRBJ2-1; tentative D call: TRBD1 (5 bases). The CDR3 is 13 amino acids. Per germline, CDR1 SGHDT and CDR2 YYEEEE. V was cut by 4 bases and J by 4 bases, with 9 bases left in between.

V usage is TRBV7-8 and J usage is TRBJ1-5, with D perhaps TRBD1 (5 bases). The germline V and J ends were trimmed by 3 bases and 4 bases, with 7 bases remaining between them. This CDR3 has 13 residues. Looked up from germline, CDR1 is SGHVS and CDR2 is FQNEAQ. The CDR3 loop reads CASSLTANQPQHF. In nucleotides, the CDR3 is TGTGCCAGCAGCTTGACAGCAAATCAGCCCCAGCATTTT.

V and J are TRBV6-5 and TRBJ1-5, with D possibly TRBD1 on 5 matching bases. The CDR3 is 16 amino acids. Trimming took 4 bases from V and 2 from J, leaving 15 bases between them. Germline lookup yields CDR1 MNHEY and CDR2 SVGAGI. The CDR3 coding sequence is TGTGCCAGCAGTTCTATGGGGGACGGAGGCAATCAGCCCCAGCATTTT. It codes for CASSSMGDGGNQPQHF.

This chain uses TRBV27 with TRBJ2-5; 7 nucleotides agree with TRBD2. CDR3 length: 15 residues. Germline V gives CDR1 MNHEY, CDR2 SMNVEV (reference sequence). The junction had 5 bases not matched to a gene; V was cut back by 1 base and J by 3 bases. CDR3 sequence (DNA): TGTGCCAGCAGTTTATTGGCGGGAGACGAAGAGACCCAGTACTTC. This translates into CASSLLAGDEETQYF.

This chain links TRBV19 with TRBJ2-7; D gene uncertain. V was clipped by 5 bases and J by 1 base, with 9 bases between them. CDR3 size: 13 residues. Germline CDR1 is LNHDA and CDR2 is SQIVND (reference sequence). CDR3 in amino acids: CASSPRASYEQYF. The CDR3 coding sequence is TGTGCCAGTAGTCCCCGGGCGTCCTACGAGCAGTACTTC.

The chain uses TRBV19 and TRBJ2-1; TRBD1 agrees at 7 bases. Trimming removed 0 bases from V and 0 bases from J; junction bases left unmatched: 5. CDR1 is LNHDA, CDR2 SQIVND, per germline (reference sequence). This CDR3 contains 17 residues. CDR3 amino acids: CASSIDGTEISYNEQFF. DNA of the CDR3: TGTGCCAGTAGTATAGATGGGACAGAGATCTCCTACAATGAGCAGTTCTTC.

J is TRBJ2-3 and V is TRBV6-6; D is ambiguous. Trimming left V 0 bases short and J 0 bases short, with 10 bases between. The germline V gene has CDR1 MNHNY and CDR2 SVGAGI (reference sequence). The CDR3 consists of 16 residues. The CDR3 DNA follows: TGTGCCAGCAGTTACTCTCTTACAGAAAGCACAGATACGCAGTATTTT. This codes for CASSYSLTESTDTQYF.